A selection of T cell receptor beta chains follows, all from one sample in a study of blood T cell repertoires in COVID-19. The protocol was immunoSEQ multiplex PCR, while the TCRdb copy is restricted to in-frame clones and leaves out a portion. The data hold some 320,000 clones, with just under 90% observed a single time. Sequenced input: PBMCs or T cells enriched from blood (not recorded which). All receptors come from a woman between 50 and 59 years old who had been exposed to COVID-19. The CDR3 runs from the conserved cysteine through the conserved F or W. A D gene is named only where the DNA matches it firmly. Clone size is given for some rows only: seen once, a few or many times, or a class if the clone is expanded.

CDR3nt: TGTGCCAGCTCACCACCGAGGGGGAGCTCCTACAATGAGCAGTTCTTC
CDR3aa: CASSPPRGSSYNEQFF
abundance: -
len: 16
j_gene: TRBJ2-1
v_gene: TRBV18
d_gene: -

CDR3nt: TGTGCCAGCAGTTTATGGGGGACAGGGTTGAATCAGCCCCAGCATTTT
CDR3aa: CASSLWGTGLNQPQHF
abundance: once
len: 16
j_gene: TRBJ1-5
v_gene: TRBV28
d_gene: TRBD1

CDR3nt: TGTGCCAGCAGTTTAGGTAGCGGGGGTAACGAGCAGTACTTC
CDR3aa: CASSLGSGGNEQYF
abundance: -
len: 14
j_gene: TRBJ2-7
v_gene: TRBV27
d_gene: TRBD2

CDR3nt: TGTGCCTGGCGCACCCCCCGGGACATGAACTATGGCTACACCTTC
CDR3aa: CAWRTPRDMNYGYTF
abundance: -
len: 15
j_gene: TRBJ1-2
v_gene: TRBV30
d_gene: -

CDR3nt: TGTGCCAGCAGCTTGGGGGCACCCGGGGGAGGCGAGCAGTACTTC
CDR3aa: CASSLGAPGGGEQYF
abundance: -
len: 15
j_gene: TRBJ2-7
v_gene: TRBV5-4
d_gene: -

CDR3nt: TGTGCAAGTCGCTTAGCGTTGACAGTTCGTTCAGTTTCTGGGGCCAACGTCCTGACTTTC
CDR3aa: CASRLALTVRSVSGANVLTF
abundance: -
len: 20
j_gene: TRBJ2-6
v_gene: TRBV12-2
d_gene: -

CDR3nt: TGTGCCAGCAGCCAAGTGGACAGTTCCACAGATACGCAGTATTTT
CDR3aa: CASSQVDSSTDTQYF
abundance: -
len: 15
j_gene: TRBJ2-3
v_gene: TRBV4-2
d_gene: -

CDR3nt: TGTGCCAGCAGCCAAACACAGGGGATTGGTGGCTACACCTTC
CDR3aa: CASSQTQGIGGYTF
abundance: few
len: 14
j_gene: TRBJ1-2
v_gene: TRBV3-1/TRBV3-2
d_gene: TRBD1

CDR3nt: TGTGCCAGCAGCTTGGGGACTAGCGGGGGGGCCGGTCGAGAGACCCAGTACTTC
CDR3aa: CASSLGTSGGAGRETQYF
abundance: -
len: 18
j_gene: TRBJ2-5
v_gene: TRBV7-2
d_gene: TRBD2

CDR3nt: TGTGCCAGTAGTAATCCAGGCCCGAGCTCCTACGAGCAGTACTTC
CDR3aa: CASSNPGPSSYEQYF
abundance: -
len: 15
j_gene: TRBJ2-7
v_gene: TRBV19
d_gene: -

CDR3nt: TGTGCCACCGGACCGGCAGGGGGAATCACAGATACGCAGTATTTT
CDR3aa: CATGPAGGITDTQYF
abundance: -
len: 15
j_gene: TRBJ2-3
v_gene: TRBV24-1
d_gene: TRBD1

CDR3nt: TGTGCCAGCAGCTTCACGGGGGACAGGGGTAATTCACCCCTCCACTTT
CDR3aa: CASSFTGDRGNSPLHF
abundance: -
len: 16
j_gene: TRBJ1-6
v_gene: TRBV7-8
d_gene: TRBD1

CDR3nt: TGTGCCAGCAGACTAGCGGGGGTCCCTGGGAGCACAGATACGCAGTATTTT
CDR3aa: CASRLAGVPGSTDTQYF
abundance: -
len: 17
j_gene: TRBJ2-3
v_gene: TRBV3-1/TRBV3-2
d_gene: TRBD2

CDR3nt: TGTGCCAGCAGCGCTGAAGCGGTAAGCTCCTACGAGCAGTACTTC
CDR3aa: CASSAEAVSSYEQYF
abundance: -
len: 15
j_gene: TRBJ2-7
v_gene: TRBV3-1/TRBV3-2
d_gene: -

CDR3nt: TGTGCCAGCGACCTGGGGCAGGGGGAGTGGGAGACCCAGTACTTC
CDR3aa: CASDLGQGEWETQYF
abundance: -
len: 15
j_gene: TRBJ2-5
v_gene: TRBV2
d_gene: TRBD1

CDR3nt: TGTGCCAGCAGCAGCAGGGACAGGGGGTTGGACTTATCGTCACCCCTCCACTTT
CDR3aa: CASSSRDRGLDLSSPLHF
abundance: -
len: 18
j_gene: TRBJ1-6
v_gene: TRBV9
d_gene: TRBD1

CDR3nt: TGCGCCAGCAGCTTGGATCGGAGCCCAGATACGCAGTATTTT
CDR3aa: CASSLDRSPDTQYF
abundance: -
len: 14
j_gene: TRBJ2-3
v_gene: TRBV5-1
d_gene: -

CDR3nt: TGTGCCAGCAGCTTGGGGACAGGGGGTAGCAATCAGCCCCAGCATTTT
CDR3aa: CASSLGTGGSNQPQHF
abundance: once
len: 16
j_gene: TRBJ1-5
v_gene: TRBV7-2
d_gene: TRBD1

CDR3nt: TGTGCCGTCAACAGGGTGTTCAGCTCTGGGGCCAACGTCCTGACTTTC
CDR3aa: CAVNRVFSSGANVLTF
abundance: -
len: 16
j_gene: TRBJ2-6
v_gene: TRBV19
d_gene: -

CDR3nt: TGTGCCAGCAGTTTAGGGAGGGGAGCCTACGAGCAGTACTTC
CDR3aa: CASSLGRGAYEQYF
abundance: once
len: 14
j_gene: TRBJ2-7
v_gene: TRBV27
d_gene: TRBD2

CDR3nt: TGTGCCAGCAGCTTACCGGGACAGGGAAACATTCAGTACTTC
CDR3aa: CASSLPGQGNIQYF
abundance: -
len: 14
j_gene: TRBJ2-4
v_gene: TRBV5-4
d_gene: TRBD1

CDR3nt: TGTGCCACCAGCAGCGGACAGTATAATTCACCCCTCCACTTT
CDR3aa: CATSSGQYNSPLHF
abundance: -
len: 14
j_gene: TRBJ1-6
v_gene: TRBV15
d_gene: -

CDR3nt: TGTGCCAGCAGCGCGCCAAGGGACAGAACAACTATGGATGGCTACACCTTC
CDR3aa: CASSAPRDRTTMDGYTF
abundance: -
len: 17
j_gene: TRBJ1-2
v_gene: TRBV2
d_gene: TRBD1

CDR3nt: TGTGCCAGCAGTTTAACAGGGGGCGGGACACCCCTCCACTTT
CDR3aa: CASSLTGGGTPLHF
abundance: -
len: 14
j_gene: TRBJ1-6
v_gene: TRBV28
d_gene: TRBD1

CDR3nt: TGTGCCAGCAGTGTAGAGCGGCTAGACACCGGGGAGCTGTTTTTT
CDR3aa: CASSVERLDTGELFF
abundance: -
len: 15
j_gene: TRBJ2-2
v_gene: TRBV2
d_gene: -

CDR3nt: TGTGCCAGCAGAGGTGGGACAGGGGGCACCTACGAGCAGTACTTC
CDR3aa: CASRGGTGGTYEQYF
abundance: -
len: 15
j_gene: TRBJ2-7
v_gene: TRBV28
d_gene: TRBD1

CDR3nt: TGTGCCAGCCGACGGACTGGACCCACCTACAATGAGCAGTTCTTC
CDR3aa: CASRRTGPTYNEQFF
abundance: -
len: 15
j_gene: TRBJ2-1
v_gene: TRBV27
d_gene: -

CDR3nt: TGTGCCAGCAGCCCTGTAGCGGAGGGGGAAGCTTTCTTT
CDR3aa: CASSPVAEGEAFF
abundance: -
len: 13
j_gene: TRBJ1-1
v_gene: TRBV7-9
d_gene: -

CDR3nt: TGTGCCAGCAGCCAATTTCAGGGTCAGCCCCAGCATTTT
CDR3aa: CASSQFQGQPQHF
abundance: -
len: 13
j_gene: TRBJ1-5
v_gene: TRBV3-1/TRBV3-2
d_gene: -

CDR3nt: TGTGCCAGCAGACCGTCGCGGACAGGGGGCAGCTACGAGCAGTACTTC
CDR3aa: CASRPSRTGGSYEQYF
abundance: -
len: 16
j_gene: TRBJ2-7
v_gene: TRBV2
d_gene: TRBD1

CDR3nt: TGTGCCAGCAGAGCAGAGAGGGGCAATCAGCCCCAGCATTTT
CDR3aa: CASRAERGNQPQHF
abundance: -
len: 14
j_gene: TRBJ1-5
v_gene: TRBV27
d_gene: -

CDR3nt: TGTGCCAGCAGCCAAAGGCCCACTAGCGGGGGGTACCCTGGGGTACGGCAGTATTTT
CDR3aa: CASSQRPTSGGYPGVRQYF
abundance: -
len: 19
j_gene: TRBJ2-3
v_gene: TRBV3-1/TRBV3-2
d_gene: TRBD2

CDR3nt: TGTGCCAGCAGTTTTTTTTTAATATCACAGGGGGCGGATGGCTACACCTTC
CDR3aa: CASSFFLISQGADGYTF
abundance: -
len: 17
j_gene: TRBJ1-2
v_gene: TRBV28
d_gene: TRBD1

CDR3nt: TGTGCCAGCAGCTTAGGCGACCCCCGGGTTACGCAGTATTTT
CDR3aa: CASSLGDPRVTQYF
abundance: -
len: 14
j_gene: TRBJ2-3
v_gene: TRBV7-2
d_gene: -

CDR3nt: TGTGCCATCAGTGCACAGGGGCAGTTCACTGAAGCTTTCTTT
CDR3aa: CAISAQGQFTEAFF
abundance: -
len: 14
j_gene: TRBJ1-1
v_gene: TRBV10-3
d_gene: TRBD1

CDR3nt: TGTGCCAGCAGCCCGGGACAGGGGAGCCCTGAGCAGTTCTTC
CDR3aa: CASSPGQGSPEQFF
abundance: -
len: 14
j_gene: TRBJ2-1
v_gene: TRBV11-3
d_gene: TRBD1

CDR3nt: TGTGCCTGGAGCTTGGGGGGGGGCACAGATACGCAGTATTTT
CDR3aa: CAWSLGGGTDTQYF
abundance: few
len: 14
j_gene: TRBJ2-3
v_gene: TRBV30
d_gene: TRBD2

CDR3nt: TGTGCCAGCTCACCCGGGACAGGCCAAGAGACCCAGTACTTC
CDR3aa: CASSPGTGQETQYF
abundance: -
len: 14
j_gene: TRBJ2-5
v_gene: TRBV18
d_gene: TRBD1

CDR3nt: TGTGCCAGCAGTGAGGAAGGGGCGGCTTCACCCCTCCACTTT
CDR3aa: CASSEEGAASPLHF
abundance: few
len: 14
j_gene: TRBJ1-6
v_gene: TRBV2
d_gene: -

CDR3nt: TGTGCCAGCAGCCAAGATTCTTTTCAGCCCCAGCATTTT
CDR3aa: CASSQDSFQPQHF
abundance: -
len: 13
j_gene: TRBJ1-5
v_gene: TRBV4-2
d_gene: -

CDR3nt: TGTGCCAGCAGCCCCCGACTAGCGGGGGGAGCCAAAAACATTCAGTACTTC
CDR3aa: CASSPRLAGGAKNIQYF
abundance: -
len: 17
j_gene: TRBJ2-4
v_gene: TRBV7-2
d_gene: TRBD2

CDR3nt: TGCGCCAGCAGCCACCGCCCGGGGACAGGGAAAAACGTCTACGAGCAGTACTTC
CDR3aa: CASSHRPGTGKNVYEQYF
abundance: -
len: 18
j_gene: TRBJ2-7
v_gene: TRBV4-1
d_gene: TRBD1

CDR3nt: TGCGCCAGCAGCTTTCAAAGGGGGTCCTACGAGCAGTACTTC
CDR3aa: CASSFQRGSYEQYF
abundance: -
len: 14
j_gene: TRBJ2-7
v_gene: TRBV5-1
d_gene: -

CDR3nt: TGTGCCAGAAGCTTAGTGCGGAGACAGGGTTGGGAGACCCAGTACTTC
CDR3aa: CARSLVRRQGWETQYF
abundance: many
len: 16
j_gene: TRBJ2-5
v_gene: TRBV7-5
d_gene: -

CDR3nt: TGTGCCAGCAGCCAAGATAATTTCAGGGGCAGCACAGATACGCAGTATTTT
CDR3aa: CASSQDNFRGSTDTQYF
abundance: -
len: 17
j_gene: TRBJ2-3
v_gene: TRBV3-1/TRBV3-2
d_gene: -

CDR3nt: TGTGCCAGCAGTTTGCCGGGGAACTATGGCTACACCTTC
CDR3aa: CASSLPGNYGYTF
abundance: -
len: 13
j_gene: TRBJ1-2
v_gene: TRBV28
d_gene: -

CDR3nt: TGTGCTAGTGGTTTGTACACTGGGCCCACAGATACGCAGTATTTT
CDR3aa: CASGLYTGPTDTQYF
abundance: once
len: 15
j_gene: TRBJ2-3
v_gene: TRBV12-5
d_gene: -

CDR3nt: TGCAGCGCCTTGAGGGGGCGCGGCCAAACCACTGTAGAGACCCAGTACTTC
CDR3aa: CSALRGRGQTTVETQYF
abundance: -
len: 17
j_gene: TRBJ2-5
v_gene: TRBV29-1
d_gene: TRBD1

CDR3nt: TGTGCCAGCAGTTACTCTGACCGGGGCGGGGAGCTGTTTTTT
CDR3aa: CASSYSDRGGELFF
abundance: -
len: 14
j_gene: TRBJ2-2
v_gene: TRBV6-2/TRBV6-3
d_gene: -

CDR3nt: TGTGCCAGCAGAGAGGGGGCGCCGGCTAATGAAAAACTGTTTTTT
CDR3aa: CASREGAPANEKLFF
abundance: few
len: 15
j_gene: TRBJ1-4
v_gene: TRBV3-1/TRBV3-2
d_gene: TRBD1